These 10 T cell receptor beta chains share one sample of origin, sequenced in a study of tumor-infiltrating lymphocytes in primary liver carcinoma. Both RNA and DNA were isolated together from approximately 22-30 mg of bulk tissue that had not been sorted. From 400 to 500 ng total RNA, TCR beta cDNA was generated with a primer in the constant region. Nested multiplex PCR, run for three rounds with slightly modified ARM-PCR, yielded TCR beta libraries. Rounds one and two of PCR, each of roughly 10 cycles, were primed with TRBV1-TRBV30 forward primers and a C-beta reverse primer. TCRdb reprocessed the multiplex PCR reads with MiXCR, giving one entry per CDR3 protein. The sample yields roughly 100,000 distinct CDR3 sequences, roughly four fifths seen once. What was sequenced was liver tumor tissue from sampling region 3. Subset meaning: tumor region T3, left-lateral pole. The source is a man aged 35 to 55 with primary liver carcinoma and hepatitis B virus infection.

Worth noting for this clonotype: One end of the junction fails to match germline, which may point to a read error. The chain combines TRBV6-6 with TRBJ2-1; TRBD1 aligns across 7 bases. Looked up from germline, CDR1 is MNHNY and CDR2 is SVGAGI (reference sequence). This CDR3 contains 18 residues. The CDR3 here is CAGSYIGGTGRPYNEQFF. In DNA, the CDR3 is TGTGCCGGCAGTTACATAGGGGGCACGGGCCGCCCCTACAATGAGCAGTTCTTC.

With respect to this clonotype: One junction end does not reproduce the germline sequence, and a read error may be involved. The rearrangement links TRBV12-3 or TRBV12-4 to TRBJ2-1; a weak D match, TRBD1 (6 bases). The CDR3 has 14 amino acids. Here the CDR3 DNA reads TGTGCCAACAGTCCCCAGGGGCGGCTGAATGAGCAGTTCTTC. Its protein is CANSPQGRLNEQFF.

V usage is TRBV10-3 and J usage is TRBJ1-1; D not certain. V lost 7 bases to trimming and J lost 4 bases, with 13 bases between them. CDR1 and CDR2 (germline): ENHRY, SYGVKD. This CDR3 is 13 amino acids long. CDR3 nucleotide sequence: TGTGCCATCACTGTTGACCGAGGCACTGAAGCTTTCTTT. Translated, it gives CAITVDRGTEAFF.

This clonotype occurred many times. The chain recombines TRBV6-6 with TRBJ2-7; unclear D gene. Trimming removed 4 bases from V and 0 bases from J, with 10 bases in between. The CDR3 sequence is 14 residues long. From germline, CDR1 is MNHNY and CDR2 SVGAGI (reference sequence). In nucleotides, the CDR3 is TGTGCCAGCAGTTTCCCGGACCGCTCCTACGAGCAGTACTTC. Translation: CASSFPDRSYEQYF.

To note about this clonotype: The junction does not match germline at one end; this may be a read error. The J gene is TRBJ2-6, the V gene TRBV11-2; no firm D call. The CDR3 length is 15 residues. The germline V gene has CDR1 SGHAT and CDR2 FQNNGV. CDR3 nucleotide sequence: TGTGCCACCCAGCGACCGCGCTCTAGGGCCAACGCCCTGACTTTC. Its translation: CATQRPRSRANALTF.

To note about this clonotype: One junction end disagrees with the germline gene, perhaps due to a read error. This chain connects TRBV11-2 to TRBJ1-5; TRBD1 might be the D (6 bases). CDR3 size: 16 residues. Germline V gene lookup returns CDR1 SGHAT and CDR2 FQNNGV. In DNA, the CDR3 is TGTGCCAGAAGCTTAGGGGGGGCCGGACCTTATCAACCCCAGCATTTT. Translated, it gives CARSLGGAGPYQPQHF.

Turning to this clonotype: Sequence at one end of the junction differs from germline and may be a read error. The rearrangement uses TRBV4-2 and TRBJ2-7; D is uncertain. This CDR3 spans 13 amino acids. CDR1 is LGHNA and CDR2 is YNFKEQ in the germline V gene. CDR3 sequence (DNA): TGTGCCAGCAACCAAGGAATTAGCTCCGAGCAGTATTTC. This gives the protein CASNQGISSEQYF.

About this clonotype: An end of the junction differs from the germline gene, which may be a read error. This rearrangement joins TRBV29-1 to TRBJ1-1, with a weak D call TRBD1 (5 bases). The CDR3 is made up of 12 amino acids. Germline lookup yields CDR1 SQVTM and CDR2 ANQGSEA. Written as DNA, the CDR3 is TGCAGTGTCTCTCAGTGCAGGGTTGAAGTTTTCTTT. Amino acids: CSVSQCRVEVFF.

This clonotype occurred a few times. At one end the junction does not follow the germline gene, possibly because of a read error. This chain uses TRBV29-1 with TRBJ2-3; D is perhaps TRBD1 (6 bases). Germline CDR1 and CDR2: SQVTM and ANQGSEA. CDR3 length: 14 residues. The CDR3 sequence: CSVSGTWASDTQYF. The CDR3 DNA reads as TGTAGTGTTTCCGGGACATGGGCGTCAGATACGCAGTATTTT.

With regard to this clonotype: The junction differs from germline at one of its ends, possibly a read error. CDR3 amino acids: CTSRPTGSGELSF. The CDR3, as DNA: TGTACCAGCAGACCGACAGGGTCCGGGGAGCTGTCTTTT. This chain connects TRBV12-3 or TRBV12-4 to TRBJ2-2, with 7 bases aligning to TRBD1. The CDR3 is 13 residues long.